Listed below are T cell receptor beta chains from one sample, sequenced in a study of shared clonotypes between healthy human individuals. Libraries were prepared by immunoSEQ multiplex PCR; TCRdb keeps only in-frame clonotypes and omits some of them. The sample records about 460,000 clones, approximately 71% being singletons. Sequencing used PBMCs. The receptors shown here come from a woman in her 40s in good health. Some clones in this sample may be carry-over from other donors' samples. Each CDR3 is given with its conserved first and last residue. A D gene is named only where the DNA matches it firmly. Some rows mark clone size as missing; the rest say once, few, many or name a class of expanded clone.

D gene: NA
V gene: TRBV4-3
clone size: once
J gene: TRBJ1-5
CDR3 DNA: TGCGCCAGCAGCCAAGAACCGGGACGGAACAATCGGCCCCAGCATTTT
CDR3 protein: CASSQEPGRNNRPQHF

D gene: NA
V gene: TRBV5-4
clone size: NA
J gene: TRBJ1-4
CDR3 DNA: TGTGCCAGCAGCAGAAGGGGGTCTAATGAAAAACTGTTTTTT
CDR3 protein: CASSRRGSNEKLFF

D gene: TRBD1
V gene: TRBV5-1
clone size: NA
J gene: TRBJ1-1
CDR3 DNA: TGCGCCAGCAGCTCCTCCGGGACAGCTAACACTGAAGCTTTCTTT
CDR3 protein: CASSSSGTANTEAFF

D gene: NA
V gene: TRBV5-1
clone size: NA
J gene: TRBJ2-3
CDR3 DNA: TGCGCCAGCAGCATTACAGTGACAGATACGCAGTATTTT
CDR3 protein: CASSITVTDTQYF

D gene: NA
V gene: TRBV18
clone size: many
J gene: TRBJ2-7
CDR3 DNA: TGTGCCAGCTCAAAGGACTACGAGCAGTACTTC
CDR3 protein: CASSKDYEQYF

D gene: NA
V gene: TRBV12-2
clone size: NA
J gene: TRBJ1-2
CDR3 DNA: TGTGCAAGTCGCTTCACCCCCAAGGTGTGTTTCTATGGCTACACCTTC
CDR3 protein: CASRFTPKVCFYGYTF

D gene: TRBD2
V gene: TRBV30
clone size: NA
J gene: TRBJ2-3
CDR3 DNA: TGTGCCTGGACTAGCGGGAGGTTAGATACGCAGTATTTT
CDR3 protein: CAWTSGRLDTQYF

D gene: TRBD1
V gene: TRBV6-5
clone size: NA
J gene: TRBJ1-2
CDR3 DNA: TGTGCCAGCAGTCTATCGGACAGGTCCTATGGCTACACCTTC
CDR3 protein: CASSLSDRSYGYTF

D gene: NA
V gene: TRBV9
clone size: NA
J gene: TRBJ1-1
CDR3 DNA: TGTGCCAGCACCCCCCGTAGGGGGGGGGACACTGAAGCTTTCTTT
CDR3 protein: CASTPRRGGDTEAFF

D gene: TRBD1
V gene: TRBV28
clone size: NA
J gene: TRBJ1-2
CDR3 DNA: TGTGCCAGCAGTTTGGCCAGGGGGCATGGCTATGGCTACACCTTC
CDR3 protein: CASSLARGHGYGYTF

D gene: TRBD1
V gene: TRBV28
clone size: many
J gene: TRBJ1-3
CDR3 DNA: TGTGCCAGCAGTGACGGGACAGGACGTGGAAACACCATATATTTT
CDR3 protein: CASSDGTGRGNTIYF

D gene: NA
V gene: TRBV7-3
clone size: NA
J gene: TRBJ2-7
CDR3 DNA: TGTGCCAGCAGCCCCCCGAAGGGGGACGAGCAGTACTTC
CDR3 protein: CASSPPKGDEQYF

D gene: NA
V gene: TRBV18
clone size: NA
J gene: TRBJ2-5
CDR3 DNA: TGTGCCAGCTCACCACCCGTGATTCAAGAGACCCAGTACTTC
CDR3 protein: CASSPPVIQETQYF

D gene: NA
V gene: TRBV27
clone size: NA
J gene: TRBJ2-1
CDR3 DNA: TGTGCCAGCAGTTTAGTAGGGTTTGAGCAGTTCTTC
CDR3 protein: CASSLVGFEQFF

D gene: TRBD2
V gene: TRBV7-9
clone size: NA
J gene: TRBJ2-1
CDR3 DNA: TGTGCCAGCCCCTCTCCGGGCGGGAGAGGTAGGGGTGAGCAGTTCTTC
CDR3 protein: CASPSPGGRGRGEQFF

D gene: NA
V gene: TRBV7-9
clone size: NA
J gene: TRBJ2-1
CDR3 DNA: TGTGCCAGCAGCCGTCCCAGTGGGAGAGGGGAAAGTGAGCAGTTCTTC
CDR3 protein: CASSRPSGRGESEQFF

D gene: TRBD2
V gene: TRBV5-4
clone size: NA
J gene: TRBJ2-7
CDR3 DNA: TGTGCCAGCAGCTTGGACGGGACTAGCGGGTACGAGCAGTACTTC
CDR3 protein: CASSLDGTSGYEQYF

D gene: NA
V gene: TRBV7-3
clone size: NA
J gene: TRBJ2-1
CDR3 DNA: TGTGCCAGCAGCTTAACGGGGACCCACTACAATGAGCAGTTCTTC
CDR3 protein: CASSLTGTHYNEQFF

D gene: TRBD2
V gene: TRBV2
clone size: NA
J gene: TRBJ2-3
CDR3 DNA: TGTGCCAGCAGCTCCGGACTAGCGAGGAGGACAGATACGCAGTATTTT
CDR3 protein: CASSSGLARRTDTQYF

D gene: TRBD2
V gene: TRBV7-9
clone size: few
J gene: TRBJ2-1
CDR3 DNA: TGTGCCAGCAGCTTAGACCTAGCGGGATTCAATGAGCAGTTCTTC
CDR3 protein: CASSLDLAGFNEQFF

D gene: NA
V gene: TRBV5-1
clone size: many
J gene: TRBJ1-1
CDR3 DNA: TGCGCCAGCAGCTTAGGTACTTTGAACACTGAAGCTTTCTTT
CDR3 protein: CASSLGTLNTEAFF

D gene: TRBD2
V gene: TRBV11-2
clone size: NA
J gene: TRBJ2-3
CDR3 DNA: TGTGCCAGCAGCGCCCGACTAGCGGGAGTATCAGATACGCAGTATTTT
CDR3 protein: CASSARLAGVSDTQYF

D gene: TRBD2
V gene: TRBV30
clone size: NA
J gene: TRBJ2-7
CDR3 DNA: TGTGCCTGGAGGGTTAGCGGGAGGTACGAGCAGTACTTC
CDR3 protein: CAWRVSGRYEQYF

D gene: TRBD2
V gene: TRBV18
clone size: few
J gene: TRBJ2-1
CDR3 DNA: TGTGCCAGCTCACCGCGGGGGACTAGCGGGTCATACAATGAGCAGTTCTTC
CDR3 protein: CASSPRGTSGSYNEQFF

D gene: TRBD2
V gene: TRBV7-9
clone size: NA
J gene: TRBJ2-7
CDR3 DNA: TGTGCCGTCCGGTTAGCGGGAGGGTCCACCGACGAGCAGTACTTC
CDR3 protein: CAVRLAGGSTDEQYF

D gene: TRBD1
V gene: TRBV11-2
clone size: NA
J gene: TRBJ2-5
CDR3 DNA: TGTGCCAGCAGCTTGAATCCGCTACAGGGGGCTGGGGAGACCCAGTACTTC
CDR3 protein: CASSLNPLQGAGETQYF

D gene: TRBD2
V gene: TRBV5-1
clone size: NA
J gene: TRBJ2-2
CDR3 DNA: TGCGCCAGCAGCTTCGGGACTAGCACCGGGGAGCTGTTTTTT
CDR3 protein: CASSFGTSTGELFF

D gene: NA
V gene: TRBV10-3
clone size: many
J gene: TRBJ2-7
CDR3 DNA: TGTGCCATCAGCAGGGAAGGTTACGAGCAGTACTTC
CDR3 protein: CAISREGYEQYF

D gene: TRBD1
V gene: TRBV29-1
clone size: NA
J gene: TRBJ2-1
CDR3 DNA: TGCAGCGTTGAACCTGATCGAGGACAGGCAAACAATGAGCAGTTCTTC
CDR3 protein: CSVEPDRGQANNEQFF

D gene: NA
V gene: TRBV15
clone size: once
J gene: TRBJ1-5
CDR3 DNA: TGTGCCACCGGGTCGGAATTACGACAGCCCCAGCATTTT
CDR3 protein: CATGSELRQPQHF

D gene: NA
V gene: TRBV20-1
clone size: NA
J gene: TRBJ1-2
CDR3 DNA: TGCAGTGCGCTCGATGGCTACACCTTC
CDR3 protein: CSALDGYTF

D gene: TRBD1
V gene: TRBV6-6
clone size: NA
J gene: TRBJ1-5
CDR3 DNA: TGTGCCAGCAGTCCGGGACAGGGGGCTATTCAGCCCCAGCATTTT
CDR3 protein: CASSPGQGAIQPQHF

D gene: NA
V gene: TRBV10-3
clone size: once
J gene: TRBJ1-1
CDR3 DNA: TGTGCCATCAGCGATACAGGGAGAACTGAAGCTTTCTTT
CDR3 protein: CAISDTGRTEAFF

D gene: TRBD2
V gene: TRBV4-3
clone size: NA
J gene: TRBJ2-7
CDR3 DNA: TGCGCCAGCAGCCAAGACCAGCCCTCTCTAGCGGGAGACAACGAGCAGTACTTC
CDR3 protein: CASSQDQPSLAGDNEQYF

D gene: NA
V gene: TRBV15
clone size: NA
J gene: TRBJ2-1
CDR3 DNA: TGTGCCACCGAGGACTTAAGGGACATCCTCTCCTACAATGAGCAGTTCTTC
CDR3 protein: CATEDLRDILSYNEQFF

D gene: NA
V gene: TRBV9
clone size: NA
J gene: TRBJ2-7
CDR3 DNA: TGTGCCAGCCCCCTCGGGCAATACGAGCAGTACTTC
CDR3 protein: CASPLGQYEQYF

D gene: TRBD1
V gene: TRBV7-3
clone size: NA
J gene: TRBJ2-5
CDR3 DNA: TGTGCCAGCAGCTTAATGGGGGGACAGGGAGAGACCCAGTACTTC
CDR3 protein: CASSLMGGQGETQYF

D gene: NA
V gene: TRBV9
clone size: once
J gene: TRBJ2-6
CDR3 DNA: TGTGCCAGCAGCACAAGGACAGACTCTGGGGCCAACGTCCTGACTTTC
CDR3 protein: CASSTRTDSGANVLTF

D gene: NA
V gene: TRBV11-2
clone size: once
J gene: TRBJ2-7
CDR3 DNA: TGTGCCAGCAGCTTATCGCCCCAACCTTCCTACGAGCAGTACTTC
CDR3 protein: CASSLSPQPSYEQYF

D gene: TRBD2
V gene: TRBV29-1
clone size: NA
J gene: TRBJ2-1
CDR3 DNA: TGCAGCGCCACGACTAGCGGGAGCTATGAGCAGTTCTTC
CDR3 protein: CSATTSGSYEQFF

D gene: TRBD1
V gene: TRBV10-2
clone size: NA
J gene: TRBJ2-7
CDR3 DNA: TGCGCCAGCAGTGGAGGACAGGGGTACGAGCAGTACTTC
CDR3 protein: CASSGGQGYEQYF

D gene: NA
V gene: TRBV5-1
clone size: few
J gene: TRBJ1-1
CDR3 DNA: TGCGCCAGCAGCTTGGGTGCGGACCAGGGAGCTTTCTTT
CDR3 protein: CASSLGADQGAFF

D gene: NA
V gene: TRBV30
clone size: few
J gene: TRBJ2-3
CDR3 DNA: TGTGCCTGGAGTGGGGCGGGGGCTCATGGCACAGATACGCAGTATTTT
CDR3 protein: CAWSGAGAHGTDTQYF

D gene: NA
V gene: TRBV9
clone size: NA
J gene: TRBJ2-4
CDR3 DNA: TGTGCCAGCAGCGACCCCGGGGGAGACAAAAACATTCAGTACTTC
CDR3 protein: CASSDPGGDKNIQYF